This T cell receptor beta chain appears in the sequencing data of a study of cytomegalovirus exposure and HLA in healthy donors. Points from the study as a whole: Upon later analysis, HLA-associated TCR beta chains proved more clonally expanded than other, equally common chains.

CDR1 is MNHNS and CDR2 is SASEGT in the germline V gene. The CDR3 totals 13 residues. Trimming cost V 6 bases and J 4 bases, with 12 bases left between them. Worth noting for this clone: Its antigen is not identified.

Healthy individuals who donated bone marrow served as the donors. Amplification used 60 Vbeta primers and 13 Jbeta primers. Clones were sequenced by immunoSEQ multiplex PCR, and TCRdb holds only the in-frame ones, with some missing. The sample shows over 90,000 clones, about 74% of them seen only once. The chain links TRBV6-1 to TRBJ1-1; D remains ambiguous. The source is a male donor in good health and CMV-seropositive. The sample was PBMCs. The chain's CDR3 is CASSRTVSTEAFF. The CDR3, as DNA: TGTGCCAGCAGCCGCACGGTGAGCACTGAAGCTTTCTTT.